The T cell receptor (beta chain) under discussion was sequenced for a study of cytomegalovirus exposure and HLA in healthy donors. The germline gives CDR1 SGHNT, CDR2 YYREEE (reference sequence). The CDR3 has 14 amino acids. J gave up 4 bases and V 1 base, and 4 bases lay outside the gene matches. The PCR used 60 Vbeta and 13 Jbeta primers. Sequencing used immunoSEQ multiplex PCR; TCRdb keeps in-frame clones, though not all of them. The sample yields some 160,000 clones, around four fifths seen once. Sequencing used PBMCs. The chain joins TRBV5-4 to TRBJ1-1; 7 bases are shared with TRBD1. The source is a male donor in good health and CMV-seronegative. The DNA of the CDR3 is TGTGCCAGCAGCTTGCCCGACAGGGCCACTGAAGCTTTCTTT. It is translated as CASSLPDRATEAFF.